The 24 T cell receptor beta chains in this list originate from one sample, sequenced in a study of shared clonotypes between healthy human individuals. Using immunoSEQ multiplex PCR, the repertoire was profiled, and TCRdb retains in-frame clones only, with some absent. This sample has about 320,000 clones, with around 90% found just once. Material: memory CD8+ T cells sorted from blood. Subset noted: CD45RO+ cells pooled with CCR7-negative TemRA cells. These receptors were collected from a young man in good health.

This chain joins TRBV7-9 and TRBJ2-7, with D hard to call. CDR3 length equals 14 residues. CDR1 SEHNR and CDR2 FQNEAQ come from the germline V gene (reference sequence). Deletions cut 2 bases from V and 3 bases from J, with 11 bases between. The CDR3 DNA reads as TGTGCCAGCAGCTTAAGCACTCATCTCTACGAGCAGTACTTC. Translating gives CASSLSTHLYEQYF.

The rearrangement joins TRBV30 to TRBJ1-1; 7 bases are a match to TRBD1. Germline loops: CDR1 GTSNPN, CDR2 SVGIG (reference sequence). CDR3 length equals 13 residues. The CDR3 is CASDTGEWAEAFF. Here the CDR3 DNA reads TGTGCTTCAGATACAGGGGAATGGGCTGAAGCTTTCTTT.

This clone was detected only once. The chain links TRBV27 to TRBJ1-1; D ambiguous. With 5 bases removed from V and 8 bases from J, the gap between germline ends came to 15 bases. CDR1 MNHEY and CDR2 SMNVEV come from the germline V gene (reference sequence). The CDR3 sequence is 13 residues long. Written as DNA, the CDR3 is TGTGCCAGCAGTCAAGATGCAGGATTCGAAGCTTTCTTT. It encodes CASSQDAGFEAFF.

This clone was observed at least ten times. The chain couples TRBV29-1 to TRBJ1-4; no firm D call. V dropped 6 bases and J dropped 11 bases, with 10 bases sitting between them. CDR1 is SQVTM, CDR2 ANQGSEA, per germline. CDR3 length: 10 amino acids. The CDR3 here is CSVETYKLFF. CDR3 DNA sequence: TGCAGCGTCGAGACATACAAACTGTTTTTT.

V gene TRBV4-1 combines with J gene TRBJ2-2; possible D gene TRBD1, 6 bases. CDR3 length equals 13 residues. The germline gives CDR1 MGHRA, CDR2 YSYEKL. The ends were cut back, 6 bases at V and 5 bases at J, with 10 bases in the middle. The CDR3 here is CASSPGATGELFF. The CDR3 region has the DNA TGCGCCAGCAGTCCAGGGGCGACCGGGGAGCTGTTTTTT.

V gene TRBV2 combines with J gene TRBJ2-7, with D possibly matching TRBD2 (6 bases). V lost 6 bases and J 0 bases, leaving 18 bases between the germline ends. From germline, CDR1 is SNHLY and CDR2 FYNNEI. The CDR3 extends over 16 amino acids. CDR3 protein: CASSHLVDGSSYEQYF. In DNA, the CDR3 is TGTGCCAGCAGCCACTTAGTGGACGGGAGCTCCTACGAGCAGTACTTC.

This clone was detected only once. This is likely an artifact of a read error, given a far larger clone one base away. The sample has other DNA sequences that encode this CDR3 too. CDR3 in DNA: TGCGCCAGCAGTGACTACGAGCAGTACTTC. Translation gives CASSDYEQYF. The V and J genes are TRBV10-2 and TRBJ2-7, with D unclear. CDR1 and CDR2 from the germline V gene are WSHSY and SAAADI. The CDR3 is 10 residues long. V lost 3 bases, J lost 3 bases, and 0 bases lay in between.

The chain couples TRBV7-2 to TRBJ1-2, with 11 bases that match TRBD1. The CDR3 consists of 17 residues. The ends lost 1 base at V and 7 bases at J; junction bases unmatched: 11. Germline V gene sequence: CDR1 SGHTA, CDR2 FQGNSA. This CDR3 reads CASSLEHRTGGYPGYTF. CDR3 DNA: TGTGCCAGCAGCTTAGAACATAGGACAGGGGGCTATCCTGGCTACACCTTC.

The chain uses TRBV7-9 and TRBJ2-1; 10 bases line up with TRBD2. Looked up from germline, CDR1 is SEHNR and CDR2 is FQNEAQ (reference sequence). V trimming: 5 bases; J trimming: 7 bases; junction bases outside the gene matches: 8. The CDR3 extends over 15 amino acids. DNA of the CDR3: TGTGCCAGCAGCCCATCTAGCGGGAGTTGGAATGAGCAGTTCTTC. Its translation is CASSPSSGSWNEQFF.

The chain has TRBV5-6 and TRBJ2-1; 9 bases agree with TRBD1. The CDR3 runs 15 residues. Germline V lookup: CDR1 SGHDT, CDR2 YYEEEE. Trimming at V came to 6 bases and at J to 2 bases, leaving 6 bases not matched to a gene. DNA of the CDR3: TGTGCCAGCAATATGGGACAGGGCCCCTACAATGAGCAGTTCTTC. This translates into CASNMGQGPYNEQFF.

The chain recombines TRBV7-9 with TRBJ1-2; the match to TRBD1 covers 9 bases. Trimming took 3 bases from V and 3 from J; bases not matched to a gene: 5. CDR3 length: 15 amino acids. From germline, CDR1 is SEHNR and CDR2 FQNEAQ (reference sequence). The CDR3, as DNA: TGTGCCAGCAGCTTGGGACAGGGCCTGCACTATGGCTACACCTTC. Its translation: CASSLGQGLHYGYTF.

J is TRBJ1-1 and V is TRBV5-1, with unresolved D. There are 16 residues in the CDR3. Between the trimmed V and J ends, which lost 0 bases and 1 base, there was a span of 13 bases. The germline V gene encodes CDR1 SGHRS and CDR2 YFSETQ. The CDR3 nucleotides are TGCGCCAGCAGCTTGGCCCCCGAGTTCTCGAACACTGAAGCTTTCTTT. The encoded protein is CASSLAPEFSNTEAFF.

CDR3 sequence: CASSELGPDRVTTNHEQYF. Written as DNA, the CDR3 is TGTGCCAGCAGTGAATTGGGGCCGGACCGGGTTACGACAAATCACGAGCAGTACTTC. V gene TRBV6-1 combines with J gene TRBJ2-7; possibly TRBD1 for D (5 bases). V lost 2 bases and J 5 bases, leaving 28 bases between the germline ends. Looked up from germline, CDR1 is MNHNS and CDR2 is SASEGT. The CDR3 consists of 19 residues.

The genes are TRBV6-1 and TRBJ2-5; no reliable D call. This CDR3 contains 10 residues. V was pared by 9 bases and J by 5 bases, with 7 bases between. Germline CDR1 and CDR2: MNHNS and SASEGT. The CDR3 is CARPWETQYF. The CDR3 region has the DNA TGTGCCAGGCCTTGGGAGACCCAGTACTTC.

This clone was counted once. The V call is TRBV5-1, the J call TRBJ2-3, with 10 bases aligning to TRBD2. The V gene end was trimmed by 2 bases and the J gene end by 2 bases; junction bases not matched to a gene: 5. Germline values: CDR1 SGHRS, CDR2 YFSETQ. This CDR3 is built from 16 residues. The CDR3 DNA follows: TGCGCCAGCAGCTTTCTAGCGGGGGTTTACACAGATACGCAGTATTTT. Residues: CASSFLAGVYTDTQYF. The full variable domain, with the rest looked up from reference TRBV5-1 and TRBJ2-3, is KAGVTQTPRYLIKTRGQQVTLSCSPISGHRSVSWYQQTPGQGLQFLFEYFSETQRNKGNFPGRFSGRQFSNSRSEMNVSTLELGDSALYLCASSFLAGVYTDTQYFGPGTRLTVL.

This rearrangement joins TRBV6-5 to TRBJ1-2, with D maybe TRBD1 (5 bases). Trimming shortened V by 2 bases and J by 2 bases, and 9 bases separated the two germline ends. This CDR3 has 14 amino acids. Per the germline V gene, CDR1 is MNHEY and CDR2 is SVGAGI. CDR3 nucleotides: TGTGCCAGCAGTTACGCAGGGTCGAACTATGGCTACACCTTC. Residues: CASSYAGSNYGYTF.

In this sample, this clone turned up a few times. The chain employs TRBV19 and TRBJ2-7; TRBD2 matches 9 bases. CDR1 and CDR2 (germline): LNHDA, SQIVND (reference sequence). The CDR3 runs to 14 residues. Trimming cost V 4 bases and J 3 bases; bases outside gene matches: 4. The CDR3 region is CASSKTSGDYEQYF. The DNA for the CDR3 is TGTGCCAGTAGTAAGACTAGCGGAGACTACGAGCAGTACTTC.

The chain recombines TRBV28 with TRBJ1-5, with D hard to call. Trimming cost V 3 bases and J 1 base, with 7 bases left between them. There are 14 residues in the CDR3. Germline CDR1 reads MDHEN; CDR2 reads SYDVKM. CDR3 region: CASSFVGSNQPQHF. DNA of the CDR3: TGTGCCAGCAGTTTCGTAGGGAGCAATCAGCCCCAGCATTTT.

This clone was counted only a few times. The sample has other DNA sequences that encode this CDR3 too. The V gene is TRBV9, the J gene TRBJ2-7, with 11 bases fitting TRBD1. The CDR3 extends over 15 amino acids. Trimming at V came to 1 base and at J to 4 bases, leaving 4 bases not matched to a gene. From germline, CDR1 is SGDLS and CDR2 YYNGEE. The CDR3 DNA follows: TGTGCCAGCAGCGTATCTGGGACAGGGGGGTACGAGCAGTACTTC. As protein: CASSVSGTGGYEQYF. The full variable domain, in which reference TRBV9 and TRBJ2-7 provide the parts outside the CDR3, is DSGVTQTPKHLITATGQRVTLRCSPRSGDLSVYWYQQSLDQGLQFLIQYYNGEERAKGNILERFSAQQFPDLHSELNLSSLELGDSALYFCASSVSGTGGYEQYFGPGTRLTVT.

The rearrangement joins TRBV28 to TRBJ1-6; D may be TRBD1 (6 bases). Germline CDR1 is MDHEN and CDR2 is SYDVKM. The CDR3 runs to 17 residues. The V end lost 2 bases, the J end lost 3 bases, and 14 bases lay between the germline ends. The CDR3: CASSLGRWTVYNSPLHF. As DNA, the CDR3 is TGTGCCAGCAGTTTAGGACGCTGGACAGTCTATAATTCACCCCTCCACTTT.

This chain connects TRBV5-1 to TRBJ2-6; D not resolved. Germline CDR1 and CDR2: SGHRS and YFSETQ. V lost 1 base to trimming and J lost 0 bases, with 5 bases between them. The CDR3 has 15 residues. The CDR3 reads CASSLLASGANVLTF. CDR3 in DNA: TGCGCCAGCAGCTTGTTGGCCTCTGGGGCCAACGTCCTGACTTTC.

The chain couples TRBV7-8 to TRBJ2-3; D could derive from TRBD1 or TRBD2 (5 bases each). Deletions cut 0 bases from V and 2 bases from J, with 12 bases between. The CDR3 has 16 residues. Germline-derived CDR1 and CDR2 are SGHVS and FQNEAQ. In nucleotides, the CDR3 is TGTGCCAGCAGCTTAGCGCTGTGGGACGTCACAGATACGCAGTATTTT. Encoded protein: CASSLALWDVTDTQYF.

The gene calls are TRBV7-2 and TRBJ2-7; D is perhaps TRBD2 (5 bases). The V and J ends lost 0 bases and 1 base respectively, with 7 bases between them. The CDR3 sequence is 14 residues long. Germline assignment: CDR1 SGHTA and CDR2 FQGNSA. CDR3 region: CASSLAPGSYEQYF. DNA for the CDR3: TGTGCCAGCAGCTTAGCTCCGGGATCCTACGAGCAGTACTTC.

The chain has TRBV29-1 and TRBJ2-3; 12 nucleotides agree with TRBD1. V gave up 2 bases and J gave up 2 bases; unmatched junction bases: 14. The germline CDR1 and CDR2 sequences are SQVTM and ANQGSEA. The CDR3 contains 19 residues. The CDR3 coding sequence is TGCAGCGTTGAACGAAGGGGACAGGGGGCGAGAAGGGTCACAGATACGCAGTATTTT. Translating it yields CSVERRGQGARRVTDTQYF.